These 8 T cell receptor beta chains came from one sample sequenced in a study of HIV-infected patients and healthy controls. Whole blood was used without fractionation, so all unsorted peripheral T cells were included. Reverse transcription used roughly 480 ng RNA and constant-region primers for alpha and beta. Each of the alpha and beta chains got its own library through chain-specific third strand synthesis with indices. TCRdb re-derived calls from the 5' RACE reads in MiXCR, one entry per CDR3 protein. Among 13,000 or so distinct CDR3 sequences listed, 11% were seen once. The sequencing sample was made of blood. The source of these receptors is an adult in good health.

By sample share, this clonotype is medium-sized. This rearrangement joins TRBV29-1 to TRBJ2-1; TRBD1 or TRBD2 may be the D gene (5 bases each). This CDR3 has 12 amino acids. Per the germline V gene, CDR1 is SQVTM and CDR2 is ANQGSEA. With 5 bases removed from V and 7 bases from J, the gap between germline ends came to 12 bases. The chain's CDR3 is CSVNRGPNEQFF. Written as DNA, the CDR3 is TGCAGCGTTAATCGGGGCCCTAATGAGCAGTTCTTC.

In its sample, this clonotype was seen many times. The chain links TRBV7-2 to TRBJ2-7, with D hard to call. Trimming removed 3 bases at V and 6 bases at J, with 6 bases between. The V gene's germline CDR1 is SGHTA and CDR2 FQGNSA. CDR3 length: 11 amino acids. Here the CDR3 DNA reads TGTGCCAGCAGCTTTGCAGGCGAGCAGTACTTC. It is translated as CASSFAGEQYF.

This clonotype was seen at least ten times. The CDR3, as DNA: TGCAGGGTAGGACATCCGTGGACTGAAGCTTTCTTT. It yields the protein CRVGHPWTEAFF. This chain connects TRBV20-1 to TRBJ1-1; a weak D match, TRBD1 (5 bases). The CDR3 runs to 12 residues. Germline V gives CDR1 DFQATT, CDR2 SNEGSKA (reference sequence).

This clonotype was seen a few times. This chain connects TRBV21-1 to TRBJ2-1; the table's D call, TRBD2, was not checked against the DNA. TRBV21-1 is assigned pseudogene status. The CDR3 is 16 residues long. Written as DNA, the CDR3 is TGTGCCAGCATCTACATGTTAGCGGGACATTACAATGAGCAGTTCTTC. Encoded protein: CASIYMLAGHYNEQFF.

This clonotype was observed a few times. V usage is TRBV20-1 and J usage is TRBJ2-7; 8 positions match TRBD2. CDR3 length: 16 amino acids. V shed 3 bases, J shed 4 bases, and the junction held 14 bases outside the gene matches. Germline V gene sequence: CDR1 DFQATT, CDR2 SNEGSKA (reference sequence). The CDR3 sequence: CSASEAGRGRTYEQYF. CDR3 coding DNA: TGCAGTGCTAGCGAGGCCGGGAGGGGGAGGACATACGAGCAGTACTTC.

This clonotype appeared a single time. The V gene is TRBV19, the J gene TRBJ1-2, with no clear D. The CDR3 loop spans 15 amino acids. Trimming left V 3 bases short and J 3 bases short, with 14 bases between. CDR1 is LNHDA and CDR2 is SQIVND in the germline V gene (reference sequence). The CDR3 nucleotides are TGTGCCAGTAGTATCGCCAGTTCTCTTGACTATGGCTACACCTTC. Translation gives CASSIASSLDYGYTF.

This clonotype was detected ten times or more. V and J are TRBV19 and TRBJ2-3; D gene uncertain. The CDR3 runs 14 residues. V dropped 6 bases and J dropped 2 bases, with 12 bases sitting between them. From germline, CDR1 is LNHDA and CDR2 SQIVND (reference sequence). The CDR3 region has the DNA TGTGCCAGTAGCTTACATGGGAACACAGATACGCAGTATTTT. Residues: CASSLHGNTDTQYF.

Concerning this clonotype itself: A much larger clone is a single base away; this may be a read error. This rearrangement joins TRBV7-2 to TRBJ2-3; no clear D gene. Germline CDR1 reads SGHTA; CDR2 reads FQGNSA. The CDR3 has 15 amino acids. V dropped 5 bases and J dropped 2 bases, with 14 bases sitting between them. In nucleotides, the CDR3 is TGTGCCAGCAGCCCGGGTATAGCTAACACAGATACGCAGTATTTT. Its protein product is CASSPGIANTDTQYF.